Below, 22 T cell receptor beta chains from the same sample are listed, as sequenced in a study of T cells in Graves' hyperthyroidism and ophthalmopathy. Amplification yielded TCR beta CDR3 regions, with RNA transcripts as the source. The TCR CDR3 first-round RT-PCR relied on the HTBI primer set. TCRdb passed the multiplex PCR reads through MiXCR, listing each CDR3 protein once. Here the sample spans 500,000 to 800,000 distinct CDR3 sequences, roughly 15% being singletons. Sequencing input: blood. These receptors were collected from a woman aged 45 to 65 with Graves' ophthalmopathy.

CDR3 protein: CASSATGGIYSPLHF. The CDR3 nucleotides read TGTGCCAGCAGTGCGACAGGGGGCATTTATTCACCCCTCCACTTT. The chain employs TRBV27 and TRBJ1-6; 10 bases fit TRBD1. The germline V gene has CDR1 MNHEY and CDR2 SMNVEV (reference sequence). V shed 5 bases, J shed 8 bases, and the junction held 6 bases outside the gene matches. The CDR3 sequence is 15 residues long.

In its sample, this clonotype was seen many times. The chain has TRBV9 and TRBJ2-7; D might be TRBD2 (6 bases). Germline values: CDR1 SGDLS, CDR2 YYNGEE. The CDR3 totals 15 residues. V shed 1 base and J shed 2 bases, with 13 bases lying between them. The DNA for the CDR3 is TGTGCCAGCAGCGTAAGCGGCGGGGCCACCTACGAGCAGTACTTC. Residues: CASSVSGGATYEQYF.

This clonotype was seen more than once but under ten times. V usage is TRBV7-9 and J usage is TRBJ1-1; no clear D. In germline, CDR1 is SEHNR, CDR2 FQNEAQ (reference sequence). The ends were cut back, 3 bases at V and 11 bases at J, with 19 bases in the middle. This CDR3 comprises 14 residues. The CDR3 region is CASSFGIVGSMAFF. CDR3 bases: TGTGCCAGCAGCTTCGGTATTGTAGGGTCGATGGCTTTCTTT.

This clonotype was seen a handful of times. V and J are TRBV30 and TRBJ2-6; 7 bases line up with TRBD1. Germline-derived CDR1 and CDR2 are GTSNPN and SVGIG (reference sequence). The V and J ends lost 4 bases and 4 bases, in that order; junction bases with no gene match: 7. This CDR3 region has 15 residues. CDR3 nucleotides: TGTGCCTGGAACCACAGGGGCCGAGGGGCCAACGTCCTGACTTTC. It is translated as CAWNHRGRGANVLTF.

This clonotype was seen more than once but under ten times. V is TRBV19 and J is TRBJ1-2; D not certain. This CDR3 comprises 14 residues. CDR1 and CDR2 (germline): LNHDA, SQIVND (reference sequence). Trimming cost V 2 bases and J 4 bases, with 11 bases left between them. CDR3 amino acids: CASSISRQGYGYTF. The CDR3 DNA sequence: TGTGCCAGTAGTATAAGTCGGCAAGGCTATGGCTACACCTTC.

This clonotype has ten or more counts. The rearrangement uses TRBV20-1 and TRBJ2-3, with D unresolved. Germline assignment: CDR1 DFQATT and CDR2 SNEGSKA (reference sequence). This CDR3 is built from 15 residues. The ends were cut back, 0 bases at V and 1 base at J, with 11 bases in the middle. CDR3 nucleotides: TGCAGTGCTAGAGAGGGTTATCTTCGCACAGATACGCAGTATTTT. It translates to CSAREGYLRTDTQYF.

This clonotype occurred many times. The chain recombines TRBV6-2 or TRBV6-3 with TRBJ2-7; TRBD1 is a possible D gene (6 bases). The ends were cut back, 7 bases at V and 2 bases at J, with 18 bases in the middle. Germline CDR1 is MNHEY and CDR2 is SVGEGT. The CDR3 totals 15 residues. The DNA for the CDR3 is TGTGCCAGCACAACTGGTAGGGGGTTCCCCTACGAGCAGTACTTC. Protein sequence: CASTTGRGFPYEQYF.

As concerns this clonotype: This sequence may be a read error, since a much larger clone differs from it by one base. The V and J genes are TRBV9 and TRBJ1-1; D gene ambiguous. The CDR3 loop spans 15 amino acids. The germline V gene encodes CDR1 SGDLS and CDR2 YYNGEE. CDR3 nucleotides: TGTGCCAGCGGCGTAGACCCAGGAGCGAACACTGAAGCTTTCTTT. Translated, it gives CASGVDPGANTEAFF.

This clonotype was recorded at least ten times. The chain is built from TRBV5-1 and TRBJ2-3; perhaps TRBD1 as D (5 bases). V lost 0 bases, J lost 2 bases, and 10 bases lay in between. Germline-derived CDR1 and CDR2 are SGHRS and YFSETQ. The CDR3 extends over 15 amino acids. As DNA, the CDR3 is TGCGCCAGCAGCTTGGTCAGGGCCCCCACAGATACGCAGTATTTT. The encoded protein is CASSLVRAPTDTQYF.

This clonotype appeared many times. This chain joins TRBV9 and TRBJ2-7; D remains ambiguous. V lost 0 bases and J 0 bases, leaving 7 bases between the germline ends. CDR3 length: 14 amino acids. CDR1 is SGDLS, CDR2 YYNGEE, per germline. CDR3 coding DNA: TGTGCCAGCAGCGTAGATCAGACCTCCTACGAGCAGTACTTC. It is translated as CASSVDQTSYEQYF.

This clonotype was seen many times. As DNA, the CDR3 is TGTGCCAGCTCGACGCCGCATACAGCGCGAGAGACCCAGTACTTC. It encodes CASSTPHTARETQYF. The rearrangement joins TRBV18 to TRBJ2-5; no clear D gene. Deletions cut 6 bases from V and 4 bases from J, with 18 bases between. This CDR3 is built from 15 residues. CDR1 and CDR2 (germline): KGHSH, LQKENI. The complete variable domain, with remaining parts taken from reference TRBV18 and TRBJ2-5, reads NAGVMQNPRHLVRRRGQEARLRCSPMKGHSHVYWYRQLPEEGLKFMVYLQKENIIDESGMPKERFSAEFPKEGPSILRIQQVVRGDSAAYFCASSTPHTARETQYFGPGTRLLVL.

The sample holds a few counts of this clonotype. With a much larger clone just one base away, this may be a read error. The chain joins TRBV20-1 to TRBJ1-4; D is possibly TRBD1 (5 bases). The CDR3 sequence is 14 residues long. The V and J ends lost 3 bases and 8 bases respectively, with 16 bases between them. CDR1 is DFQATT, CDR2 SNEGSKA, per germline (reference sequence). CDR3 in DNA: TGCAGTGCTAGGGACCGACTGGGACTAGAAAAACTGTTTTTT. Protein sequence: CSARDRLGLEKLFF.

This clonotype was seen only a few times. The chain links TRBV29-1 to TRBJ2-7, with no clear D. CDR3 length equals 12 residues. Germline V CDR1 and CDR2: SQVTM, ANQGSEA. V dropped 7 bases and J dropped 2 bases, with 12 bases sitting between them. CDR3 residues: CSATTLTYEQYF. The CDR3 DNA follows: TGCAGCGCCACGACTTTGACCTACGAGCAGTACTTC.

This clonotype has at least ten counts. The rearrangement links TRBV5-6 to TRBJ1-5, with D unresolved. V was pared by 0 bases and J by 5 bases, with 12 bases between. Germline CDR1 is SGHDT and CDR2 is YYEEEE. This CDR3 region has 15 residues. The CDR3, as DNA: TGTGCCAGCAGCTTGGGTCTGGACTCCCATCAGCCCCAGCATTTT. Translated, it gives CASSLGLDSHQPQHF.

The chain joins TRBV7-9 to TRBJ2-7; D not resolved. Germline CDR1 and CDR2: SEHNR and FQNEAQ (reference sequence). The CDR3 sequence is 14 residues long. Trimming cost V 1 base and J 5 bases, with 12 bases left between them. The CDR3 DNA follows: TGTGCCAGCAGCTTAGACCGGGTTTACGACGAGCAGTACTTC. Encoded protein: CASSLDRVYDEQYF.

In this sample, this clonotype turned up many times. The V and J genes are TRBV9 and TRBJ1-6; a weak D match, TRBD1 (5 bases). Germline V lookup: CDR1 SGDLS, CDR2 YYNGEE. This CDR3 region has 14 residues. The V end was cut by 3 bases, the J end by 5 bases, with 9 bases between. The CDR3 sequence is CASSGDSDNSPLHF. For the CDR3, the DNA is TGTGCCAGCAGCGGAGACAGCGATAATTCACCCCTCCACTTT.

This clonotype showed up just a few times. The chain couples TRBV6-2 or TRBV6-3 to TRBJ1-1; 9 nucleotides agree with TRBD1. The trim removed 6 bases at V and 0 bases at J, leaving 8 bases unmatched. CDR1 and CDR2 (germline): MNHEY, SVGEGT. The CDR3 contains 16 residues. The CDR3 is CASRHRDRVLNTEAFF. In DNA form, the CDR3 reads TGTGCCAGCAGACATAGGGACAGGGTCTTGAACACTGAAGCTTTCTTT.

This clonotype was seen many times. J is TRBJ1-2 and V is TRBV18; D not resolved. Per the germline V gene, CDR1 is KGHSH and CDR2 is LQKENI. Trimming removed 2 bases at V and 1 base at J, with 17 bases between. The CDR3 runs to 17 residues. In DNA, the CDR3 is TGTGCCAGCTCACCAGTGGCAGGTTCGACCCTTAACTATGGCTACACCTTC. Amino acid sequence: CASSPVAGSTLNYGYTF.

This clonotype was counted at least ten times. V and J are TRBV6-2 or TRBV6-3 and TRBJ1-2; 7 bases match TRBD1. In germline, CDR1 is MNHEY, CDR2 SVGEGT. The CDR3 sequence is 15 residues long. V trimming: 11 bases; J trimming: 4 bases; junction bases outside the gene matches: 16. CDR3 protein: CAAREPPRGLYGYTF. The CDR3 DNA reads TGTGCCGCTCGGGAACCGCCGAGGGGGCTCTATGGCTACACCTTC.

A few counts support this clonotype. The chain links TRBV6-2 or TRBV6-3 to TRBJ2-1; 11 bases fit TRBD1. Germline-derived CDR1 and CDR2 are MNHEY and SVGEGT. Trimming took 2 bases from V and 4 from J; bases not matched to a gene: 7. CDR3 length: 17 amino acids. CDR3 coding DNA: TGTGCCAGCAGTTACCTTAGGACAGGGGGCATTTACAATGAGCAGTTCTTC. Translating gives CASSYLRTGGIYNEQFF.

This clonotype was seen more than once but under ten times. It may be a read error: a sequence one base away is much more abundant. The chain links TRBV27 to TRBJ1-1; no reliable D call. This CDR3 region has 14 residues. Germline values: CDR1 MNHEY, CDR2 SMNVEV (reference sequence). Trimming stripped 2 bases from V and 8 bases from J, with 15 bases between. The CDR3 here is CASSLPDGNLEAFF. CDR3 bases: TGTGCCAGCAGTTTACCTGACGGAAACCTCGAAGCTTTCTTT.

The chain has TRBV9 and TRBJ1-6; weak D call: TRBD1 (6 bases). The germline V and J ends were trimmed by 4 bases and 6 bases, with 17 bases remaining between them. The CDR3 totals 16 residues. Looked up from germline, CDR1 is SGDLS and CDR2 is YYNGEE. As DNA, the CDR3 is TGTGCCAGCAGCTCGCATACAGGGAATATTAATTCACCCCTCCACTTT. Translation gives CASSSHTGNINSPLHF.